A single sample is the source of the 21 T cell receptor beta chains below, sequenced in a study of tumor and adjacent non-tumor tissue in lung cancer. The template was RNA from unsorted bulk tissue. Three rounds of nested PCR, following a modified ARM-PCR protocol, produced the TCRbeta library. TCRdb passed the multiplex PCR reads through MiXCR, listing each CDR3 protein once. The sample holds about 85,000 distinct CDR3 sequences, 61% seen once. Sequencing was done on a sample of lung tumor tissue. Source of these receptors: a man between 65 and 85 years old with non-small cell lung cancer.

CDR3 sequence reads: CASGLGTPLDYGYTF. In DNA form, the CDR3 reads TGTGCAAGCGGCCTGGGGACCCCCCTCGACTATGGCTACACCTTC. The genes are TRBV4-2 and TRBJ1-2; D might be TRBD1 (5 bases). The length of the CDR3 is 15 residues. Germline assignment: CDR1 LGHNA and CDR2 YNFKEQ.

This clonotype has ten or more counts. The CDR3 nucleotides read TGCAGCGTTGGGGGACTAGCGGGAGTAGTCACCGGGGAGCTGTTTTTT. It is translated as CSVGGLAGVVTGELFF. The rearrangement links TRBV29-1 to TRBJ2-2; 14 bases match TRBD2. The V gene's germline CDR1 is SQVTM and CDR2 ANQGSEA. This CDR3 has 16 residues. J lost 4 bases, V lost 4 bases, and 5 bases had no gene match.

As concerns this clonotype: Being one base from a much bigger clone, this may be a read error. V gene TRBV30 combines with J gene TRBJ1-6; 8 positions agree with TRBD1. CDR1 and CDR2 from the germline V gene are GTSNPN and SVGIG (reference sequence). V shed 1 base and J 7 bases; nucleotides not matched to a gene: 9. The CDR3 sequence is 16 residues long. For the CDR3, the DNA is TGTGCCTGGAGTGAAACAGGGCACAGGGGGAATTCACCCCTCCACTTT. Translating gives CAWSETGHRGNSPLHF.

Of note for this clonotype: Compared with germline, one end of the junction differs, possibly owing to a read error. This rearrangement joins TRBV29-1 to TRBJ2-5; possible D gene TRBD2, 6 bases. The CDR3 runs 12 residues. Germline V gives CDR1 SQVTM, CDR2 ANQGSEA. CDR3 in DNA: TGCAGGGGCGGGACCCCTGAGCGGACCCAGTATTTC. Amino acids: CRGGTPERTQYF.

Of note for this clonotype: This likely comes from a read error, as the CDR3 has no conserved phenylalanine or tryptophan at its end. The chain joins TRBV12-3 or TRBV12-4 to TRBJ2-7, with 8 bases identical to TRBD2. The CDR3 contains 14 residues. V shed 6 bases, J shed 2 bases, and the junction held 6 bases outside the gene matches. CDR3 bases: TGTGCCAGCAGGACAGAACTAGCGGCCTACGAGCAGTACCTC. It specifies CASRTELAAYEQYL.

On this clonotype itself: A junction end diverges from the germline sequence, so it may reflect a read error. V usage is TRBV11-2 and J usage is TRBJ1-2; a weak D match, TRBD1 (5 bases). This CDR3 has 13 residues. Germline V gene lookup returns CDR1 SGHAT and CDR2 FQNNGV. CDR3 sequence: CASNQGQAYGYTF. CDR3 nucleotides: TGCGCCAGCAACCAGGGCCAGGCCTATGGCTACACCTTC.

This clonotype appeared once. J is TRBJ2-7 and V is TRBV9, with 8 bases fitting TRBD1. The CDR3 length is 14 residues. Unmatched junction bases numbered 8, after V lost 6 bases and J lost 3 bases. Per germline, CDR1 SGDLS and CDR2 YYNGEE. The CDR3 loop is CASNAGTGHYEQYF. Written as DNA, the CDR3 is TGTGCCAGCAACGCGGGGACAGGCCACTACGAGCAGTACTTC.

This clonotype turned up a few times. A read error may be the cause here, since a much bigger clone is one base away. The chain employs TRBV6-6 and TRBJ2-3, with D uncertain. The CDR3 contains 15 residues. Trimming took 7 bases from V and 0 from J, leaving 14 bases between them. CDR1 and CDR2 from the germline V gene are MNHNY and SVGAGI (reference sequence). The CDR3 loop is CASTPSGPSTDTQYF. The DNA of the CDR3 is TGTGCCAGCACCCCTAGTGGTCCCAGCACAGATACGCAGTATTTT.

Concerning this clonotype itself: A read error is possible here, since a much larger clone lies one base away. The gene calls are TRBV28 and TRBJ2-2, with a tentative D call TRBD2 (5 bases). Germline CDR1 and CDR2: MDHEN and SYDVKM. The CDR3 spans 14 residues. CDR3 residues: CASSPPRHTGELLF. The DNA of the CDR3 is TGTGCCAGCAGTCCACCGCGGCACACCGGGGAGCTGTTATTT. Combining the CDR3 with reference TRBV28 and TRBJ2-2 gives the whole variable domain DVKVTQSSRYLVKRTGEKVFLECVQDMDHENMFWYRQDPGLGLRLIYFSYDVKMKEKGDIPEGYSVSREKKERFSLILESASTNQTSMYLCASSPPRHTGELLFGEGSRLTVL.

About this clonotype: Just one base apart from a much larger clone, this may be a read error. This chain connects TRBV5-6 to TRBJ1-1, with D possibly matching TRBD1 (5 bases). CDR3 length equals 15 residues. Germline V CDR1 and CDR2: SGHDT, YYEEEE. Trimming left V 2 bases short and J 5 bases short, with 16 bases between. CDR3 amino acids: CASSFSEGRRTEAFF. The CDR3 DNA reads TGTGCCAGCAGCTTTAGTGAGGGGCGCCGGACTGAAGCTTTCTTT.

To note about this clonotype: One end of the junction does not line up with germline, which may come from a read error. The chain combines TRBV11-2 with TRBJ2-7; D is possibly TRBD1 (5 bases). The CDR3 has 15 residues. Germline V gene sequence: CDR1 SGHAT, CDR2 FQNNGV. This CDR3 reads CASNLDAGRRYEQYF. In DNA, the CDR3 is TGTGCCAGCAACTTAGATGCAGGGCGAAGGTACGAGCAGTACTTC.

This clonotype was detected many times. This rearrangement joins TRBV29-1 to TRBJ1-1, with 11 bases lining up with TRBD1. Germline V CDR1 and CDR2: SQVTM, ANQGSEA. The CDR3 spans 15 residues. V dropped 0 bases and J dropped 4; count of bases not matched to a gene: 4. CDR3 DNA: TGCAGCGTTGAAGAAACTGGACAGGGGGCCACTGAAGCTTTCTTT. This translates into CSVEETGQGATEAFF. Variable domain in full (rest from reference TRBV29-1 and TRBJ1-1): SAVISQKPSRDICQRGTSLTIQCQVDSQVTMMFWYRQQPGQSLTLIATANQGSEATYESGFVIDKFPISRPNLTFSTLTVSNMSPEDSSIYLCSVEETGQGATEAFFGQGTRLTVV.

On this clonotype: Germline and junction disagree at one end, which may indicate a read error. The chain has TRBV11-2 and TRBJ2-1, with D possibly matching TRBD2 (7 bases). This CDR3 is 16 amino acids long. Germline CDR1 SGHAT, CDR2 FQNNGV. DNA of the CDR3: TGTACCAGCAGCTCTCCGACTTGCGGGGGCCGAAATGAGCAGTTCTTC. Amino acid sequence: CTSSSPTCGGRNEQFF. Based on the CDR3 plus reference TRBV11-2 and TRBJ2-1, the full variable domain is EAGVAQSPRYKIIEKRQSVAFWCNPISGHATLYWYQQILGQGPKLLIQFQNNGVVDDSQLPKDRFSAERLKGVDSTLKIQPAKLEDSAVYLCTSSSPTCGGRNEQFFGPGTRLTVL.

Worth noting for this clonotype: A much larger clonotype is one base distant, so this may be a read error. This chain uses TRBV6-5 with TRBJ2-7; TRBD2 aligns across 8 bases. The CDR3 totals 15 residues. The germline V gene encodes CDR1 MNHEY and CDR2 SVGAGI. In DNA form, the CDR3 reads TGTACCAGCGTATCGTCCGGGGGGGGTAGCCTCGAGCAGTACTTC. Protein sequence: CTSVSSGGGSLEQYF.

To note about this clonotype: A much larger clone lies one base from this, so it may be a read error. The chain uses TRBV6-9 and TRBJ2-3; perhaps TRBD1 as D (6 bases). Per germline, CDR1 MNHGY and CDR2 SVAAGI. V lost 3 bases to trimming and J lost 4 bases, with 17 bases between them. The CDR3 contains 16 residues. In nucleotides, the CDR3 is TGTGCCAGCAGTTACTCGACCACGCCAGGGGCAGATACGCAGTATTTT. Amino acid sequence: CASSYSTTPGADTQYF.

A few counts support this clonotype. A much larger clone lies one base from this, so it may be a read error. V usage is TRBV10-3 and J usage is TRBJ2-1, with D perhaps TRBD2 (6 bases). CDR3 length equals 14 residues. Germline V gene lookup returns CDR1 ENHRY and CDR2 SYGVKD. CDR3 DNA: TGTTCCGTCGGGGGAAGCGGTAACTACAATGAGCAGTTCTTC. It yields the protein CSVGGSGNYNEQFF.

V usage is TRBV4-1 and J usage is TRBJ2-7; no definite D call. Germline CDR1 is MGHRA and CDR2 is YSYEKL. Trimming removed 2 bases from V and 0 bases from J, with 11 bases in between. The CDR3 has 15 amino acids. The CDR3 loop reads CASSQHHRRSYEQYF. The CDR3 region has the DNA TGCGCCAGCAGCCAACACCATCGTCGCTCCTACGAGCAGTACTTC.

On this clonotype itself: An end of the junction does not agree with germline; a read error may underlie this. The CDR3 region has the DNA TGCGCCAGTAGCCAAGGGATGGGCTACACCTTC. Translating it yields CASSQGMGYTF. The chain combines TRBV4-1 with TRBJ1-2; unclear D gene. The CDR3 sequence is 11 residues long. The germline V gene encodes CDR1 MGHRA and CDR2 YSYEKL.

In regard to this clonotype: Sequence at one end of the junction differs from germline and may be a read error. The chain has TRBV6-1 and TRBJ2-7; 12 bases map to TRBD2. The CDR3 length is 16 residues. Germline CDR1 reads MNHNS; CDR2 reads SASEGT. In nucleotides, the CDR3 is TGTGCCACTTCAGATTTCCTAGCGGGAGGGCCCTACGAGCAGTATTTC. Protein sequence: CATSDFLAGGPYEQYF.

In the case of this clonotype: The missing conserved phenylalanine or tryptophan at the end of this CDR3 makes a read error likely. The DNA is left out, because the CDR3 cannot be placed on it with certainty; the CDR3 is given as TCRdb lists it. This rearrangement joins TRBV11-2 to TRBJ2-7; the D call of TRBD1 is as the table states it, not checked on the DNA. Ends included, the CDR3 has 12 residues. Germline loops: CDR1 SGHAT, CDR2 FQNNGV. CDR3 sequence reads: CTSSRGTGPLNS.

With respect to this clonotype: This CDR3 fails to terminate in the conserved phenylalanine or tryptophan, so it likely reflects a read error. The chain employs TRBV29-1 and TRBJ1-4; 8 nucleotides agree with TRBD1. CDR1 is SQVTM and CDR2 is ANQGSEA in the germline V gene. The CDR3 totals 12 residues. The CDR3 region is CIVVQGDEKLFS. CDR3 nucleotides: TGCATCGTTGTACAGGGGGATGAAAAACTGTTTTCT.